The 10 T cell receptor beta chains below all came from one sample that was sequenced in a study of regulatory T cells in long-lasting Graves disease. Time point indicated: newly diagnosed GD, antithyroid drugs for less than 3 months. PBMC-derived RNA was used for the TCR library. CDR3-region Arm-PCR and iRepertoire HTBI primers produced the TCR beta libraries. TCRdb called the multiplex PCR reads again in MiXCR, with one record for every CDR3 protein. The sample holds 370,000 or so distinct CDR3 sequences, around 15% seen once. These same data were also listed under a study on T cells in Graves' hyperthyroidism and ophthalmopathy.

The starting material was peripheral blood mononuclear cells (PBMCs), obtained at new diagnosis, from a patient treated with antithyroid drugs. Receptor source: a woman aged 18-35 years with Graves disease.

This clonotype was counted at least ten times. The chain employs TRBV5-1 and TRBJ1-1; D gene unclear. This CDR3 is 13 amino acids long. V was clipped by 4 bases and J by 5 bases, with 12 bases between them. Germline lookup yields CDR1 SGHRS and CDR2 YFSETQ. The CDR3 nucleotides read TGCGCCAGCAGCCACGGGAGTAGGACTGAAGCTTTCTTT. Protein product: CASSHGSRTEAFF.

This clonotype was detected a few times. The rearrangement joins TRBV4-1 to TRBJ2-7; the D gene is possibly TRBD1 (6 bases). Germline assignment: CDR1 MGHRA and CDR2 YSYEKL. Trimming cost V 4 bases and J 7 bases, with 17 bases left between them. The CDR3 spans 14 residues. The CDR3 nucleotides are TGCGCCAGCAGCCCCGGGACACCAACCCGGGAGCAGTACTTC. Its protein product is CASSPGTPTREQYF.

The sample holds a few counts of this clonotype. The chain employs TRBV28 and TRBJ1-2, with a possible D match to TRBD1 (5 bases). The CDR3 spans 12 residues. Germline V gives CDR1 MDHEN, CDR2 SYDVKM. Trimming took 2 bases from V and 8 from J, leaving 9 bases between them. The CDR3 DNA is TGTGCCAGCAGTTTAGGGGGGGAAGGCTACACCTTC. This codes for CASSLGGEGYTF.

This clonotype was recorded many times. This sequence joins TRBV3-1 and TRBJ2-7, with TRBD2 matching over 13 bases. The CDR3 runs to 17 residues. Germline lookup yields CDR1 LGHDT and CDR2 YNNKEL (reference sequence). V was clipped by 0 bases and J by 4 bases; unmatched bases: 6. CDR3 sequence reads: CASSQEAGTSGVYEQYF. The DNA for the CDR3 is TGTGCCAGCAGCCAAGAGGCGGGGACTAGCGGGGTATACGAGCAGTACTTC.

For this clonotype: This clone may be a read error of a much larger clone one base away. V and J are TRBV7-3 and TRBJ2-3; 15 nucleotides match TRBD2. Trimming removed 5 bases from V and 8 bases from J; junction bases left unmatched: 11. Germline-derived CDR1 and CDR2 are SGHTA and FQGTGA. This CDR3 region has 17 residues. The CDR3 bases are TGTGCCAGCAGCAGAGAAAGACCGGGACTAGCGGGAGGTACGCAGTATTTT. This translates into CASSRERPGLAGGTQYF.

This clonotype was counted a few times. This chain links TRBV25-1 with TRBJ2-2, with 8 bases fitting TRBD2. J was trimmed by 0 bases and V by 0 bases; bases with no gene match: 6. Germline-derived CDR1 and CDR2 are MGHDK and SYGVNS. This CDR3 has 18 amino acids. CDR3 sequence: CASSEYGGENANTGELFF. The CDR3 nucleotides read TGTGCCAGCAGTGAATACGGGGGGGAAAACGCGAACACCGGGGAGCTGTTTTTT.

In this sample, this clonotype turned up many times. The CDR3 bases are TGTGCCAGCAGCGGCGACTTGCTAAACACTGAAGCTTTCTTT. Encoded protein: CASSGDLLNTEAFF. The gene calls are TRBV7-9 and TRBJ1-1, with D unresolved. The CDR3 runs 14 residues. Germline-derived CDR1 and CDR2 are SEHNR and FQNEAQ (reference sequence). Trimming cost V 5 bases and J 2 bases, with 12 bases left between them.

At least ten counts were recorded for this clonotype. An end of the junction does not agree with germline; a read error may underlie this. The CDR3 nucleotides read TGTGCCAGCTCACCTGGGCAAATCTACGAGCAGTACTTC. Translating gives CASSPGQIYEQYF. This chain joins TRBV5-1 and TRBJ2-7, with no clear D. CDR3 size: 13 residues. Germline CDR1 reads SGHRS; CDR2 reads YFSETQ.

This chain connects TRBV12-3 or TRBV12-4 to TRBJ2-1, with TRBD1 matching 7 bases. This CDR3 comprises 14 residues. Losses at the gene ends were 6 bases for V and 8 bases for J; bases not matched to a gene: 10. CDR3 bases: TGTGCCAGCAGCCGACAGGGTGGGGGCGATGAGCAGTTCTTC. Translation gives CASSRQGGGDEQFF.

Many counts were recorded for this clonotype. The chain combines TRBV20-1 with TRBJ2-7; D may be TRBD1 or TRBD2 (5 bases each). Trimming stripped 0 bases from V and 5 bases from J, with 17 bases between. This CDR3 has 15 amino acids. CDR1 DFQATT and CDR2 SNEGSKA come from the germline V gene (reference sequence). In nucleotides, the CDR3 is TGCAGTGCTAGAGATGGGGCTAGCCGCCTGAACGAGCAGTACTTC. Its translation: CSARDGASRLNEQYF.